A selection of T cell receptor beta chains follows, all from one sample in a study of T cell responses to AZD1222 COVID-19 vaccine. Using immunoSEQ multiplex PCR, the repertoire was profiled, and TCRdb retains in-frame clones only, with some absent. The sample holds 150,000 to 190,000 clones; more than 90% are singletons and the top ten take about 1.6%. Source: peripheral blood, taken 28 days after the second AZD1222 dose. These receptor sequences come from an adult who received the AZD1222 COVID-19 vaccine. Both conserved end residues are part of each CDR3. Fields, in order: J gene, V gene, CDR3 length, D gene, clone size, CDR3 protein, CDR3 DNA. A D gene is named only where the DNA matches it firmly. Size values are once, few and many counts, or a class for expanded clones, and some rows have none.

j_call: TRBJ2-1; v_call: TRBV7-8; cdr3_length: 15; d_call: .; clone_size: .; cdr3_aa: CASSLERTVYNEQFF; cdr3_nt: TGTGCCAGCAGCTTAGAGAGGACAGTCTACAATGAGCAGTTCTTC
j_call: TRBJ2-5; v_call: TRBV9; cdr3_length: 15; d_call: .; clone_size: .; cdr3_aa: CASSVAAGLSETQYF; cdr3_nt: TGTGCCAGCAGCGTAGCGGCAGGGCTTTCGGAGACCCAGTACTTC
j_call: TRBJ2-7; v_call: TRBV28; cdr3_length: 15; d_call: TRBD1; clone_size: .; cdr3_aa: CASKIRDSPVYEQYF; cdr3_nt: TGTGCCAGCAAAATCCGGGACAGTCCCGTCTACGAGCAGTACTTC
j_call: TRBJ1-3; v_call: TRBV3-1/TRBV3-2; cdr3_length: 16; d_call: .; clone_size: .; cdr3_aa: CASSPPTGLSGNTIYF; cdr3_nt: TGTGCCAGCAGCCCACCGACAGGCCTCTCTGGAAACACCATATATTTT
j_call: TRBJ1-4; v_call: TRBV6-5; cdr3_length: 14; d_call: .; clone_size: many; cdr3_aa: CASTPSLTGEKLFF; cdr3_nt: TGTGCCAGCACACCGTCCCTAACTGGTGAAAAACTGTTTTTT
j_call: TRBJ1-6; v_call: TRBV6-5; cdr3_length: 15; d_call: TRBD1; clone_size: .; cdr3_aa: CASRPDRVSNSPLHF; cdr3_nt: TGTGCCAGCAGACCAGACAGGGTTTCTAATTCACCCCTCCACTTT
j_call: TRBJ1-2; v_call: TRBV11-2; cdr3_length: 15; d_call: .; clone_size: .; cdr3_aa: CASRSLEGINYGYTF; cdr3_nt: TGTGCCAGCCGGAGCTTGGAAGGAATCAACTATGGCTACACCTTC
j_call: TRBJ1-2; v_call: TRBV7-9; cdr3_length: 17; d_call: TRBD1; clone_size: .; cdr3_aa: CASSLGVGQGDRYGYTF; cdr3_nt: TGTGCCAGCAGCTTAGGAGTTGGACAGGGGGATCGCTATGGCTACACCTTC
j_call: TRBJ1-1; v_call: TRBV7-9; cdr3_length: 13; d_call: .; clone_size: .; cdr3_aa: CASSQGQLTEAFF; cdr3_nt: TGTGCCAGCAGTCAAGGACAGCTCACTGAAGCTTTCTTT
j_call: TRBJ1-5; v_call: TRBV27; cdr3_length: 17; d_call: TRBD1; clone_size: .; cdr3_aa: CASSSGQGTYSNQPQHF; cdr3_nt: TGTGCCAGCAGTTCCGGACAGGGTACTTATAGCAATCAGCCCCAGCATTTT
j_call: TRBJ1-4; v_call: TRBV7-5; cdr3_length: 16; d_call: .; clone_size: .; cdr3_aa: CVRRKLRQGPNEKLFF; cdr3_nt: TGTGTCAGAAGGAAGTTACGACAGGGGCCGAATGAAAAACTGTTTTTT
j_call: TRBJ2-7; v_call: TRBV2; cdr3_length: 16; d_call: TRBD1; clone_size: .; cdr3_aa: CASSPPTGTGRREQYF; cdr3_nt: TGTGCCAGCAGTCCGCCCACTGGGACAGGGCGACGCGAGCAGTACTTC
j_call: TRBJ2-1; v_call: TRBV12-3/TRBV12-4; cdr3_length: 13; d_call: .; clone_size: .; cdr3_aa: CASSLADSQAMFF; cdr3_nt: TGTGCCAGCAGTTTAGCGGACAGCCAAGCCATGTTCTTC
j_call: TRBJ2-1; v_call: TRBV7-2; cdr3_length: 14; d_call: .; clone_size: few; cdr3_aa: CASSFITPSAEQFF; cdr3_nt: TGTGCCAGCAGCTTTATCACCCCCAGCGCCGAGCAGTTCTTC
j_call: TRBJ1-2; v_call: TRBV25-1; cdr3_length: 18; d_call: .; clone_size: .; cdr3_aa: CASSEYLLLEPDQQGYTF; cdr3_nt: TGTGCCAGCAGTGAATACCTCCTTTTGGAGCCAGATCAGCAGGGCTACACCTTC
j_call: TRBJ1-5; v_call: TRBV19; cdr3_length: 15; d_call: .; clone_size: once; cdr3_aa: CASSILRGEGQPQHF; cdr3_nt: TGTGCCAGTAGTATCCTAAGGGGAGAAGGTCAGCCCCAGCATTTT
j_call: TRBJ1-2; v_call: TRBV5-4; cdr3_length: 15; d_call: .; clone_size: .; cdr3_aa: CASSPLSQLAGGYTF; cdr3_nt: TGTGCCAGCAGCCCCCTCAGCCAACTAGCAGGGGGCTACACCTTC
j_call: TRBJ2-7; v_call: TRBV10-3; cdr3_length: 13; d_call: .; clone_size: .; cdr3_aa: CAISVSQPYEQYF; cdr3_nt: TGTGCCATCAGTGTTTCACAGCCCTACGAGCAGTACTTC
j_call: TRBJ1-1; v_call: TRBV28; cdr3_length: 14; d_call: TRBD1; clone_size: .; cdr3_aa: CASSTAGTGGQAFF; cdr3_nt: TGTGCCAGCAGCACTGCCGGGACAGGGGGCCAAGCTTTCTTT
j_call: TRBJ1-1; v_call: TRBV30; cdr3_length: 14; d_call: TRBD1; clone_size: once; cdr3_aa: CAWSLQGARTEAFF; cdr3_nt: TGTGCCTGGTCGTTGCAGGGGGCGCGAACTGAAGCTTTCTTT
j_call: TRBJ1-4; v_call: TRBV11-2; cdr3_length: 18; d_call: .; clone_size: .; cdr3_aa: CASSLVHRDNKDDEKLFF; cdr3_nt: TGTGCCAGCAGCTTAGTCCACCGGGACAACAAAGACGATGAAAAACTGTTTTTT
j_call: TRBJ2-7; v_call: TRBV10-1; cdr3_length: 15; d_call: TRBD2; clone_size: .; cdr3_aa: CASSDHGTSYYEQYF; cdr3_nt: TGCGCCAGCAGTGATCATGGGACTAGCTACTACGAGCAGTACTTC
j_call: TRBJ2-3; v_call: TRBV3-1/TRBV3-2; cdr3_length: 14; d_call: .; clone_size: .; cdr3_aa: CASSEGVYTDTQYF; cdr3_nt: TGTGCCAGCAGCGAGGGGGTCTACACAGATACGCAGTATTTT
j_call: TRBJ2-1; v_call: TRBV13; cdr3_length: 16; d_call: TRBD2; clone_size: .; cdr3_aa: CASSLEGTSGYNEQFF; cdr3_nt: TGTGCCAGCAGCTTAGAGGGGACTAGCGGGTACAATGAGCAGTTCTTC
j_call: TRBJ1-4; v_call: TRBV28; cdr3_length: 15; d_call: .; clone_size: .; cdr3_aa: CASSFEVTGREKLFF; cdr3_nt: TGTGCCAGCAGTTTTGAAGTGACAGGTCGGGAAAAACTGTTTTTT
j_call: TRBJ2-4; v_call: TRBV11-3; cdr3_length: 15; d_call: .; clone_size: .; cdr3_aa: CASSLGRGPKNIQYF; cdr3_nt: TGTGCCAGCAGCTTAGGCCGGGGGCCCAAAAACATTCAGTACTTC
j_call: TRBJ2-6; v_call: TRBV5-8; cdr3_length: 17; d_call: TRBD2; clone_size: once; cdr3_aa: CASSLGGRVSGANVLTF; cdr3_nt: TGTGCCAGCAGCTTGGGAGGGAGGGTCTCTGGGGCCAACGTCCTGACTTTC
j_call: TRBJ2-7; v_call: TRBV2; cdr3_length: 13; d_call: TRBD1; clone_size: .; cdr3_aa: CASSLRDSYEQYF; cdr3_nt: TGTGCCAGCAGCCTCCGGGACAGCTACGAGCAGTACTTC
j_call: TRBJ1-4; v_call: TRBV6-5; cdr3_length: 14; d_call: .; clone_size: .; cdr3_aa: CASSWGRTNEKLFF; cdr3_nt: TGTGCCAGCAGTTGGGGGCGTACTAATGAAAAACTGTTTTTT
j_call: TRBJ2-5; v_call: TRBV7-9; cdr3_length: 18; d_call: TRBD2; clone_size: once; cdr3_aa: CASSDVRILAGGQETQYF; cdr3_nt: TGTGCCAGCAGCGACGTTCGTATACTAGCGGGGGGCCAAGAGACCCAGTACTTC
j_call: TRBJ1-6; v_call: TRBV5-1; cdr3_length: 15; d_call: .; clone_size: .; cdr3_aa: CASSLEGVSNSPLHF; cdr3_nt: TGCGCCAGCAGCTTGGAGGGGGTTTCAAATTCACCCCTCCACTTT
j_call: TRBJ2-1; v_call: TRBV6-5; cdr3_length: 15; d_call: .; clone_size: .; cdr3_aa: CASSRRLGSYNEQFF; cdr3_nt: TGTGCCAGCAGCCGACGTCTGGGGTCCTACAATGAGCAGTTCTTC
j_call: TRBJ1-2; v_call: TRBV27; cdr3_length: 13; d_call: .; clone_size: .; cdr3_aa: CASSLSSGSGYTF; cdr3_nt: TGTGCCAGCAGTTTATCATCAGGGAGCGGCTACACCTTC
j_call: TRBJ1-1; v_call: TRBV15; cdr3_length: 14; d_call: .; clone_size: .; cdr3_aa: CATSRETENTEAFF; cdr3_nt: TGTGCCACCAGCAGAGAAACAGAGAACACTGAAGCTTTCTTT
j_call: TRBJ2-3; v_call: TRBV29-1; cdr3_length: 17; d_call: .; clone_size: .; cdr3_aa: CSVDDRQGQGGGDTQYF; cdr3_nt: TGCAGCGTTGATGATAGACAGGGGCAGGGAGGGGGAGATACGCAGTATTTT
j_call: TRBJ1-5; v_call: TRBV18; cdr3_length: 15; d_call: .; clone_size: .; cdr3_aa: CASSPGAGTQGPQHF; cdr3_nt: TGTGCCAGCTCACCAGGAGCAGGGACGCAAGGGCCCCAGCATTTT
j_call: TRBJ2-5; v_call: TRBV18; cdr3_length: 14; d_call: .; clone_size: .; cdr3_aa: CASSPYTVQETQYF; cdr3_nt: TGTGCCAGCTCACCGTACACCGTCCAAGAGACCCAGTACTTC
j_call: TRBJ2-6; v_call: TRBV7-8; cdr3_length: 17; d_call: TRBD1; clone_size: .; cdr3_aa: CASSLPQGVAGANVLTF; cdr3_nt: TGTGCCAGCAGCTTACCTCAGGGGGTCGCTGGGGCCAACGTCCTGACTTTC
j_call: TRBJ2-5; v_call: TRBV9; cdr3_length: 15; d_call: .; clone_size: .; cdr3_aa: CASSTSLGYKETQYF; cdr3_nt: TGTGCCAGCAGCACCTCACTGGGATATAAAGAGACCCAGTACTTC
j_call: TRBJ2-3; v_call: TRBV7-9; cdr3_length: 14; d_call: TRBD2; clone_size: .; cdr3_aa: CASSLSGESHTQYF; cdr3_nt: TGTGCCAGCAGCTTAAGCGGGGAATCACATACGCAGTATTTT
j_call: TRBJ2-5; v_call: TRBV6-5; cdr3_length: 14; d_call: .; clone_size: .; cdr3_aa: CASSSGARHETQYF; cdr3_nt: TGTGCCAGCAGTTCTGGAGCGAGGCATGAGACCCAGTACTTC
j_call: TRBJ2-1; v_call: TRBV2; cdr3_length: 16; d_call: TRBD2; clone_size: .; cdr3_aa: CASSVFGLAGRSEQFF; cdr3_nt: TGTGCCAGCAGCGTATTTGGACTAGCGGGGCGCAGTGAGCAGTTCTTC
j_call: TRBJ2-3; v_call: TRBV19; cdr3_length: 15; d_call: TRBD2; clone_size: .; cdr3_aa: CASSIGGGGADTQYF; cdr3_nt: TGTGCCAGTAGTATAGGTGGCGGGGGGGCAGATACGCAGTATTTT
j_call: TRBJ2-7; v_call: TRBV5-6; cdr3_length: 14; d_call: TRBD2; clone_size: .; cdr3_aa: CASSLVAGVFEQYF; cdr3_nt: TGTGCCAGCAGCTTGGTAGCGGGAGTCTTCGAGCAGTACTTC